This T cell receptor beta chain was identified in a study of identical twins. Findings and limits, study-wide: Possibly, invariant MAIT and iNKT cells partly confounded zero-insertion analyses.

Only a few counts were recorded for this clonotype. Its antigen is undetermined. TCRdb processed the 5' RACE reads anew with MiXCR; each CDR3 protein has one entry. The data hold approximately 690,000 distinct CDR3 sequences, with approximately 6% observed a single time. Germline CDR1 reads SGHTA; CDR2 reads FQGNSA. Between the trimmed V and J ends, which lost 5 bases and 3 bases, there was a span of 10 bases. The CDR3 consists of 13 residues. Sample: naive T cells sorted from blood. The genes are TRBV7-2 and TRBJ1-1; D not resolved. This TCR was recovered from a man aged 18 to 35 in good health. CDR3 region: CASSESTDTEAFF. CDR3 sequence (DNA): TGTGCCAGCAGCGAGAGTACGGACACTGAAGCTTTCTTT.